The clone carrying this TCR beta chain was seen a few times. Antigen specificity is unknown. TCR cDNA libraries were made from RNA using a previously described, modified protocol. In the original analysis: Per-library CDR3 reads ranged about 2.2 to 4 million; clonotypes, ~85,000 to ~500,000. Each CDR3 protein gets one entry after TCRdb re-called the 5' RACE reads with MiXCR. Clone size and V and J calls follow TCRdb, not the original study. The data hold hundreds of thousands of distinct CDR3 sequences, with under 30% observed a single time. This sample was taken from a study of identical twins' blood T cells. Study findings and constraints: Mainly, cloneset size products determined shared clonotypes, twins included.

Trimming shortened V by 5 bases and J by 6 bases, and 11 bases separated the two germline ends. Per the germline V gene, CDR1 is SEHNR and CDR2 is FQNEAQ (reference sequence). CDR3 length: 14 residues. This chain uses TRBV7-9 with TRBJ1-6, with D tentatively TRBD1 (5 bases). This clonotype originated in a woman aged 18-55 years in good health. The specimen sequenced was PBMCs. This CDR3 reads CASSQRQGNSPLHF. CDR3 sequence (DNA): TGTGCCAGCAGCCAAAGGCAGGGTAATTCACCCCTCCACTTT.